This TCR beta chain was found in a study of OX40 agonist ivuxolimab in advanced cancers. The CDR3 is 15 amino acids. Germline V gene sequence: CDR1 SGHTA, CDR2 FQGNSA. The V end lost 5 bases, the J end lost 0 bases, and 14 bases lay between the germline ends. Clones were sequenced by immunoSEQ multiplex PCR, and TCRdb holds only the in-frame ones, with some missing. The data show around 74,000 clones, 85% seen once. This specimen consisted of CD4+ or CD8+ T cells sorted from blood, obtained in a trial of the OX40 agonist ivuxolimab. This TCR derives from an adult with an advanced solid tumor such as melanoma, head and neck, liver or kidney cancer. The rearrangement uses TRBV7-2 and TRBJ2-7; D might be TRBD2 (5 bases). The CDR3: CASSPVSGSSYEQYF. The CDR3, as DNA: TGTGCCAGCAGCCCCGTCAGCGGAAGCTCCTACGAGCAGTACTTC.